This T cell receptor (beta chain) was sequenced during a study of T cells after yellow fever vaccination. Study results and limitations: Only a small proportion of the clonotypes turned up in both the CD4 and the CD8 compartments, likely arising from convergent recombination. The booster response re-showed most primary clones: approximately 97% CD4, more than 80% CD8.

CDR3 length equals 14 residues. Ten or more counts support this clonotype. Its antigen is unknown. Making TCR cDNA involved 5'RACE template switching, which added UMIs and a universal primer site. TCRdb independently ran MiXCR on the 5' RACE reads; one entry per CDR3 protein. Among a few hundred thousand distinct CDR3 sequences, approximately 3% were seen once, and the ten largest hold approximately 3%. The TCR comes from a man aged 18 to 29 who received the YFV17D yellow fever vaccine. The chain recombines TRBV21-1 with TRBJ2-1; the table gives TRBD1 as D, unverified against the DNA. TRBV21-1 constitutes a pseudogene. The sample was CD4+ T cells sorted from PBMCs, taken 10 days after the yellow fever booster vaccination. DNA of the CDR3: TGTGCCAGCAGCAAGGGGGAGTTGGACAATGAGCAGTTCTTC. Translation gives CASSKGELDNEQFF.